The T cell receptor beta chain described here comes from a study of blood T cell repertoires in COVID-19. Libraries were prepared by immunoSEQ multiplex PCR; TCRdb keeps only in-frame clonotypes and omits some of them. The sample yields a few hundred thousand clones, 80% to 95% seen once. The sample taken for sequencing was peripheral blood. This TCR was sampled from a person aged 18 to 35 with COVID-19, enrolled during active disease.

For the CDR3, the DNA is TGTGCCAGCAGCGCAACGGACAGCCGTAATTCACCCCTCCACTTT. Translating it yields CASSATDSRNSPLHF. The chain combines TRBV9 with TRBJ1-6; D might be TRBD1 (6 bases). Trimming stripped 3 bases from V and 6 bases from J, with 13 bases between. Germline V lookup: CDR1 SGDLS, CDR2 YYNGEE. The CDR3 has 15 residues.